These T cell receptor beta chains were read from a single sample in a study of blood T cells in healthy people across ages. In TCRdb, the 5' RACE reads were re-called with MiXCR into one record per CDR3 protein. The data hold 800,000 to 900,000 distinct CDR3 sequences, with 62% observed a single time. The sequencing sample was made of blood. These TCRs come from a young man in good health. The CDR3 runs from the conserved cysteine through the conserved F or W. A D gene is named only where the DNA matches it firmly. Clone sizes are given selectively: once, few, many, or a class where the clone is expanded.

v_call	clone_size	d_call	j_call	cdr3_aa	cdr3_nt
TRBV25-1	NA	NA	TRBJ2-5	CASSELDRETQYF	TGTGCCAGCAGTGAGCTAGATCGCGAGACCCAGTACTTC
TRBV12-3/TRBV12-4	NA	NA	TRBJ2-3	CASSPASTTDTQYF	TGTGCCAGCAGCCCAGCCAGCACCACAGATACGCAGTATTTT
TRBV9	NA	NA	TRBJ1-1	CASSVDPAGTMNTEAFF	TGTGCCAGCAGCGTAGACCCGGCAGGGACTATGAACACTGAAGCTTTCTTT
TRBV5-5	NA	TRBD1	TRBJ1-2	CASSLRPGQGLLFYGYTF	TGTGCCAGCAGCTTGAGACCGGGACAGGGCCTCCTATTTTATGGCTACACCTTC
TRBV7-9	few	NA	TRBJ2-5	CASSTRDRQETQYF	TGTGCCAGCAGCACCCGGGACCGACAAGAGACCCAGTACTTC
TRBV20-1	once	TRBD1	TRBJ2-5	CSARGQAERQETQYF	TGCAGTGCCCGGGGACAGGCCGAAAGACAAGAGACCCAGTACTTC
TRBV25-1	NA	TRBD1	TRBJ2-7	CASSEPGQGTEQYF	TGTGCCAGCAGTGAACCGGGACAGGGGACCGAGCAGTACTTC
TRBV12-5	NA	TRBD1	TRBJ2-3	CASALDRGVDTQYF	TGTGCTAGTGCCCTCGACAGGGGCGTAGATACGCAGTATTTT
TRBV5-1	few	TRBD1	TRBJ2-4	CASSMPGQGSKNIQYF	TGCGCCAGCAGCATGCCGGGACAGGGGTCCAAAAACATTCAGTACTTC
TRBV6-5	once	NA	TRBJ2-7	CASRPGLTYEQYF	TGTGCCAGCAGACCGGGACTCACCTACGAGCAGTACTTC
TRBV10-3	NA	NA	TRBJ2-2	CAISESDRPTTGELFF	TGTGCCATCAGTGAGTCAGACAGACCTACCACCGGGGAGCTGTTTTTT
TRBV29-1	NA	NA	TRBJ2-5	CSVEDRGTPEGETQYF	TGCAGCGTTGAAGATCGTGGGACTCCCGAGGGAGAGACCCAGTACTTC
TRBV4-3	NA	NA	TRBJ1-1	CASSQDLRVTEAFF	TGCGCCAGCAGCCAAGATCTCAGGGTCACTGAAGCTTTCTTT
TRBV20-1	many	NA	TRBJ2-7	CSAGYTGNEQYF	TGCAGTGCTGGGTACACAGGGAACGAGCAGTACTTC
TRBV6-1	NA	TRBD1	TRBJ2-7	CASSEPGTAPYEQYF	TGTGCCAGCAGTGAGCCTGGGACAGCACCTTACGAGCAGTACTTC
TRBV4-2	NA	NA	TRBJ1-2	CAISRTVTNYGYTF	TGTGCCATCTCTAGGACAGTTACTAACTATGGCTACACCTTC
TRBV7-2	many	TRBD1	TRBJ1-2	CASSLDRGSEDGYTF	TGTGCCAGCAGCTTAGACAGGGGGAGCGAAGATGGCTACACCTTC
TRBV6-2/TRBV6-3	NA	TRBD1	TRBJ1-2	CASSRPGQDRGYTF	TGTGCCAGCAGTCGACCGGGACAGGACCGAGGCTACACCTTC
TRBV6-4	NA	NA	TRBJ1-2	CASSARDRRHGYTF	TGTGCCAGCAGTGCCAGGGACCGACGACATGGCTACACCTTC
TRBV7-2	NA	NA	TRBJ2-7	CASSSEGLVYEQYF	TGTGCCAGCAGCTCCGAGGGACTCGTCTACGAGCAGTACTTC
TRBV4-2	NA	NA	TRBJ2-7	CASSQEAGEQYF	TGTGCCAGCAGCCAGGAGGCGGGGGAGCAGTACTTC
TRBV5-6	few	NA	TRBJ2-6	CASTAGGSGANVLTF	TGTGCCAGCACCGCTGGAGGCTCTGGGGCCAACGTCCTGACTTTC
TRBV20-1	NA	NA	TRBJ2-5	CSAREDEGKETQYF	TGCAGTGCTAGAGAGGATGAAGGGAAGGAGACCCAGTACTTC
TRBV5-1	NA	TRBD1	TRBJ2-7	CASSQGTGQYF	TGCGCCAGCAGCCAAGGGACAGGGCAGTACTTC
TRBV3-1	NA	NA	TRBJ2-6	CASSLSERPNVLTF	TGTGCCAGCAGCCTCAGCGAGCGCCCTAACGTCCTGACTTTC
TRBV13	NA	NA	TRBJ1-6	CASSLMYSPLHF	TGTGCCAGCAGCTTAATGTATTCACCCCTCCACTTT
TRBV20-1	NA	NA	TRBJ2-7	CSAQRGFYEQYF	TGCAGTGCCCAGAGGGGGTTCTACGAGCAGTACTTC
TRBV5-1	NA	NA	TRBJ2-4	CASSLGTDRGEQYF	TGCGCCAGCAGCCTCGGGACCGATAGAGGGGAGCAGTACTTC
TRBV27	NA	NA	TRBJ1-2	CASSRTEPNYGYTF	TGTGCCAGCAGCCGGACGGAACCTAACTATGGCTACACCTTC
TRBV20-1	NA	NA	TRBJ2-7	CSARGSGTIAYEQYF	TGCAGTGCTAGAGGTAGCGGCACCATTGCCTACGAGCAGTACTTC
TRBV12-3/TRBV12-4	NA	NA	TRBJ2-2	CASSFYGELFF	TGTGCCAGCAGTTTTTACGGGGAGCTGTTTTTT
TRBV3-1	NA	NA	TRBJ1-1	CASSRGGPLSNTEAFF	TGTGCCAGCAGCCGTGGGGGTCCGTTGAGTAATACTGAAGCTTTCTTT
TRBV3-1	NA	TRBD1	TRBJ1-4	CASSPLQGAKEKLFF	TGTGCCAGCAGCCCCCTACAGGGGGCTAAAGAAAAACTGTTTTTT
TRBV4-2	NA	NA	TRBJ1-6	CASSQDERSSYNSPLHF	TGTGCCAGCAGCCAAGATGAGCGGAGCTCCTATAATTCACCCCTCCACTTT
TRBV6-5	few	NA	TRBJ1-2	CASRRNTNYGYTF	TGTGCCAGCCGACGGAATACTAACTATGGCTACACCTTC
TRBV6-5	NA	NA	TRBJ1-2	CASSYSWRDGYTF	TGTGCCAGCAGTTACTCGTGGCGGGATGGCTACACCTTC
TRBV5-1	NA	TRBD1	TRBJ2-1	CASSLWDRGNNEQFF	TGCGCCAGCAGCTTGTGGGACAGGGGAAACAATGAGCAGTTCTTC
TRBV20-1	few	TRBD1	TRBJ2-7	CSARSHAGQVTHEQYF	TGCAGTGCTAGATCGCACGCGGGACAGGTAACCCACGAGCAGTACTTC
TRBV20-1	NA	NA	TRBJ2-1	CSAPGLPFNEQFF	TGCAGTGCACCGGGACTTCCTTTCAATGAGCAGTTCTTC
TRBV20-1	NA	NA	TRBJ1-5	CSASPGYSNQPQHF	TGCAGTGCTAGTCCGGGATATAGCAATCAGCCCCAGCATTTT